The clone carrying this TCR beta chain was detected a few times. Its antigen is not known. V lost 0 bases and J 1 base, leaving 9 bases between the germline ends. Germline CDR1 is SGHAT and CDR2 is FQNNGV. The CDR3 has 15 residues. This entry belongs to a study of CD8 T cells in ankylosing spondylitis. With molecular barcodes, quantitative 5'-RACE was used to make the TCR beta libraries. Via MiXCR, TCRdb re-called the 5' RACE reads, giving one row per CDR3 protein. The table has 300,000 to 400,000 distinct CDR3 sequences, around 15% seen once. Findings and caveats of the study: Within peripheral blood, clones linked to disease were CD8+ and relatively rare. Certain motif variants had earlier been reported in reactive arthritis synovial fluid and blood.

The V and J genes are TRBV11-2 and TRBJ2-5; tentative D call: TRBD2 (6 bases). Sample: blood, either unsorted or a sorted T cell fraction (not recorded which). The source is a male donor with ankylosing spondylitis or in good health (not recorded which). This CDR3 reads CASSLDGGAQETQYF. DNA for the CDR3: TGTGCCAGCAGCTTAGATGGCGGGGCCCAAGAGACCCAGTACTTC.